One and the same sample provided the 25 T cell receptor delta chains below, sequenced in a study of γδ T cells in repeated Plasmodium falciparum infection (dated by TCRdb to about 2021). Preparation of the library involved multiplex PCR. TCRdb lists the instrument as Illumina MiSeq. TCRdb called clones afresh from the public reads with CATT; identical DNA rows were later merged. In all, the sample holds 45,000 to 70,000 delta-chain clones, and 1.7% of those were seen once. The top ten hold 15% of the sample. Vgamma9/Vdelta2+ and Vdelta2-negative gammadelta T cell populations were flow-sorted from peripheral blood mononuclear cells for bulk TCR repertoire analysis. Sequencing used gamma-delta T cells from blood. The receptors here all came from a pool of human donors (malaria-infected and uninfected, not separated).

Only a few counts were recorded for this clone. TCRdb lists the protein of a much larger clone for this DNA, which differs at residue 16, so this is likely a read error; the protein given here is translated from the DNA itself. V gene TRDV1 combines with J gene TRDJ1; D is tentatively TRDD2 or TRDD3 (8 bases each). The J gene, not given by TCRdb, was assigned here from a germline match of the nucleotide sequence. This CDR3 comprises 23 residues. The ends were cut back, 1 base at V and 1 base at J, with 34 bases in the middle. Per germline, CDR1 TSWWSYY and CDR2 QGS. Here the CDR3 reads CALGEPISSYDKYWGPPTDKLIF. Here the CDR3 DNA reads TGTGCTCTTGGGGAACCGATCTCTTCCTACGACAAATACTGGGGGCCTCCCACCGATAAACTCATCTTT.

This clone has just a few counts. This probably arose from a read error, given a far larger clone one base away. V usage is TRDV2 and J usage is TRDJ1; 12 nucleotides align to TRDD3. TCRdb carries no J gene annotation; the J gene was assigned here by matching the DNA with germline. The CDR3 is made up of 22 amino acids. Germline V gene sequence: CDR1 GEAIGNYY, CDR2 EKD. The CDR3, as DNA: TGTGCCTGCGACACCGTGCGGGATACTGGGGGATACCGTGGGTCGTGGACCGATAAACTCATCTTT. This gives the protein CACDTVRDTGGYRGSWTDKLIF.

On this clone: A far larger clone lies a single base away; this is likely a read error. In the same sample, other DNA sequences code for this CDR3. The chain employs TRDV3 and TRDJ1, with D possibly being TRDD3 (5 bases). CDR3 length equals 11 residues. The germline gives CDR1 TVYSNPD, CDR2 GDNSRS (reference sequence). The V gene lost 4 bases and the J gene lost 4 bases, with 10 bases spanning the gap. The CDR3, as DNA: TGTGCCTGTAATACTGGCGATAAACTCATCTTT. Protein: CACNTGDKLIF.

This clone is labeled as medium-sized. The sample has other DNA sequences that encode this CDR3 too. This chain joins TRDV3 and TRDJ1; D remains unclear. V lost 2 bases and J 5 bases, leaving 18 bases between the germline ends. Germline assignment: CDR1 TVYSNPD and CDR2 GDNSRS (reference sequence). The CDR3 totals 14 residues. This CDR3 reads CAFQRVTAPDKLIF. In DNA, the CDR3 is TGTGCCTTTCAGCGGGTTACTGCGCCAGATAAACTCATCTTT.

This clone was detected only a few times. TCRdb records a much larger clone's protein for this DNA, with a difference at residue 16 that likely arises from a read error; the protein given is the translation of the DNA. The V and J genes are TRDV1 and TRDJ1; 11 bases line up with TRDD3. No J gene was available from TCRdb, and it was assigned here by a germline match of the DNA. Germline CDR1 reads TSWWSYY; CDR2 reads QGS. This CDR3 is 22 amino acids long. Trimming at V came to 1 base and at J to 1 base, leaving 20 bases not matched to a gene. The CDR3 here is CALGEQPTNLLLGDKSTDKLIF. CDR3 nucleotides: TGTGCTCTTGGGGAACAACCTACCAACCTTCTACTGGGGGATAAGAGCACCGATAAACTCATCTTT.

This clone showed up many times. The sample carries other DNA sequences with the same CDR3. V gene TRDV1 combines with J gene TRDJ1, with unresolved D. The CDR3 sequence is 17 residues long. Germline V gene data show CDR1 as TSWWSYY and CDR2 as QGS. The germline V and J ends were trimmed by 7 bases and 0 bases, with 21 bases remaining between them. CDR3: CALVERVSIPYTDKLIF. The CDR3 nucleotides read TGTGCTCTTGTCGAACGAGTGAGTATTCCCTACACCGATAAACTCATCTTT.

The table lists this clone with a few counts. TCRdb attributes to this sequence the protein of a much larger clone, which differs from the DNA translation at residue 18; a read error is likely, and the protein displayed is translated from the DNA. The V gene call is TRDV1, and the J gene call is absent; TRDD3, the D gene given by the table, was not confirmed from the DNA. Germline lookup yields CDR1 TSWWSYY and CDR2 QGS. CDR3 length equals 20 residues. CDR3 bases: TGTGCTCTTGGGGAACCCGCAACTCAGGTAGTGATGGCGTACACCGATAAACCCATCTTT. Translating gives CALGEPATQVVMAYTDKPIF.

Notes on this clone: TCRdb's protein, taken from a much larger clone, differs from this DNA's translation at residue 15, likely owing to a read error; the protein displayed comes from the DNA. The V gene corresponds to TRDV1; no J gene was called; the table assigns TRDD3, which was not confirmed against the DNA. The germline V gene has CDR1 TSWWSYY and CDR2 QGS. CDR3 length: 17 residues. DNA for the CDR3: TGTGCTCTTGGGGATGCCCGACTGGGGATCCATACCGATAAACCCATCTTT. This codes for CALGDARLGIHTDKPIF.

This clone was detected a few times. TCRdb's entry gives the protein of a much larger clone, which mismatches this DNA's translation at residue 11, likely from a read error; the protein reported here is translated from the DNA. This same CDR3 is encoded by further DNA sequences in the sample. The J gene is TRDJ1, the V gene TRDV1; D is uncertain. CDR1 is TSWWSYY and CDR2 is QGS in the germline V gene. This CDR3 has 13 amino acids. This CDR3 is CALGEVIHDKPIF. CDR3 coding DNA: TGTGCTCTTGGGGAAGTAATTCACGATAAACCCATATTT.

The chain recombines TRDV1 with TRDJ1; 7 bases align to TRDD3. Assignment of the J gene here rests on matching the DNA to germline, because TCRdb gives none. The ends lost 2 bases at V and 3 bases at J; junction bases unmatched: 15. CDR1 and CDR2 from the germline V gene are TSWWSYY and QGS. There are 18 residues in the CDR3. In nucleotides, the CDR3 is TGTGCTCTTGGGGAATACCCGGGCGGGCCCGGGGGATCCGATAAACTCATCTTT. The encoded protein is CALGEYPGGPGGSDKLIF.

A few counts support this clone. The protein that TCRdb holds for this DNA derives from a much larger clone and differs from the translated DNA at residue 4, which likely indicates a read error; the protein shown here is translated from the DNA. CDR3 in amino acids: CALEGTTKVLGDRGDPYTDKLIF. The CDR3 nucleotides are TGTGCTCTTGAGGGGACAACAAAGGTACTGGGGGATAGGGGGGATCCGTACACCGATAAACTCATCTTT. V usage is TRDV1 and J usage is TRDJ1, with TRDD3 identical over 11 bases. This CDR3 contains 23 residues. V dropped 7 bases and J dropped 0; count of bases not matched to a gene: 28. Per the germline V gene, CDR1 is TSWWSYY and CDR2 is QGS.

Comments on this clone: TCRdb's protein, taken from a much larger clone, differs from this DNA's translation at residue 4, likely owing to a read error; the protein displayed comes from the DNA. The CDR3 DNA follows: TGTGCCTTCAGGGGGGCCTTCCTGCTAACTTACACCGATAAACTCATCTTT. It is translated as CAFRGAFLLTYTDKLIF. The chain joins TRDV3 to TRDJ1; TRDD2 matches at 7 bases. The V segment lost 3 bases and the J segment 0 bases; nucleotides outside the gene matches: 16. The CDR3 is 17 residues long. CDR1 is TVYSNPD and CDR2 is GDNSRS in the germline V gene (reference sequence).

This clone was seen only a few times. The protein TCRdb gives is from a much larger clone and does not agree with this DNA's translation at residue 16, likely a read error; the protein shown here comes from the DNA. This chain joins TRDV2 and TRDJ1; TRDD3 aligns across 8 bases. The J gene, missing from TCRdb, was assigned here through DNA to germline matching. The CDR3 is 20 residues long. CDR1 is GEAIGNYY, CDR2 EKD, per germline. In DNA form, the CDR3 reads TGTGCCTGTGACATTGACCGGCCTCGGGGGGATAGAAAGTACACCGGTAAACTCATCTTT. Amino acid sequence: CACDIDRPRGDRKYTGKLIF.

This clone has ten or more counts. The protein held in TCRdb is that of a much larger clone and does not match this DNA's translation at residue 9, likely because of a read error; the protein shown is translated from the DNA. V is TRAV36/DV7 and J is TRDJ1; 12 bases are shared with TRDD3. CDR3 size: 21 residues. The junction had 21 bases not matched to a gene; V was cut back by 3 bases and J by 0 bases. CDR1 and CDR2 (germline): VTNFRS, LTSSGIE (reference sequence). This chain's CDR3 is CAVVLILPLWGIRSDTDKLIF. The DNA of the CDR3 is TGTGCTGTGGTCCTCATCCTGCCCCTCTGGGGGATACGCTCGGACACCGATAAACTCATCTTT.

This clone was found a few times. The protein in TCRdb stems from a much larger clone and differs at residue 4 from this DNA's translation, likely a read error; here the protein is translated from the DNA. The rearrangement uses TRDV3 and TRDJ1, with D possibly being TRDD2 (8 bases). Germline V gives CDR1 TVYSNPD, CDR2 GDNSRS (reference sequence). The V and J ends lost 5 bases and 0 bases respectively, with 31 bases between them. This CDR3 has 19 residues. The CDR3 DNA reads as TGTGCCCGTATCTTCCTACGTACTGGGGTGTTAGGGTACACCGATAAACTCATCTTT. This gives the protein CARIFLRTGVLGYTDKLIF.

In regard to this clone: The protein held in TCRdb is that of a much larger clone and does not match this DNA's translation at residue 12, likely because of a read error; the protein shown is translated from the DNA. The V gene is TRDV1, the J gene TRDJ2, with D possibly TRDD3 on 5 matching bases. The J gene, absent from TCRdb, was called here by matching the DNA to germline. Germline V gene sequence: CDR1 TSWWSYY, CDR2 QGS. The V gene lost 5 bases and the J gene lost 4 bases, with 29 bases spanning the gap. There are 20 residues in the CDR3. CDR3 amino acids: CALGSAITGGNMQETAQLFF. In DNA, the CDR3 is TGTGCTCTTGGGTCCGCGATTACTGGCGGGAATATGCAAGAGACAGCACAACTCTTCTTT.

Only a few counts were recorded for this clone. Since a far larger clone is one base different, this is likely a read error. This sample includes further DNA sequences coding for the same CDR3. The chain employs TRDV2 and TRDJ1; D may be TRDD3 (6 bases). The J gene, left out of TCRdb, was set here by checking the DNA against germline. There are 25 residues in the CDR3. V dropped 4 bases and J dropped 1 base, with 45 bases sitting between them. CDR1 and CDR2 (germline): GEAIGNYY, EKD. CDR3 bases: TGTGCCTGTGATAAGGCCTGTGTTCTCCCGAGGTACTGGGCCTCGCCCCTATGGGGCACCGATAAACTCATCTTT. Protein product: CACDKACVLPRYWASPLWGTDKLIF.

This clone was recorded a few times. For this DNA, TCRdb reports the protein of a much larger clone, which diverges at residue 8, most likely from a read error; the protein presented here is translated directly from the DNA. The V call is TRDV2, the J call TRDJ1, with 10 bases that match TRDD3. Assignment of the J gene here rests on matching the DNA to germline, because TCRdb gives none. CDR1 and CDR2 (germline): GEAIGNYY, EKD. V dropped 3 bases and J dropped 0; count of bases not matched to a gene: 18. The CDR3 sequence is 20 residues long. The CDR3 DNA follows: TGTGCCTGTGACGCAGCATACCGGGGGATACGGTCCCCATACACCGATAAACTCATCTTT. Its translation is CACDAAYRGIRSPYTDKLIF.

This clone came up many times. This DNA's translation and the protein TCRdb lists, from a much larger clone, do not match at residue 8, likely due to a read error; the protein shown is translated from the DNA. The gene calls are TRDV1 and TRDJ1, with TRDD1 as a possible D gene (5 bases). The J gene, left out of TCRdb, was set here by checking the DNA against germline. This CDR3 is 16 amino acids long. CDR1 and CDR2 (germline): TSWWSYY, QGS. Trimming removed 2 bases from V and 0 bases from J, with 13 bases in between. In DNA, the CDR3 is TGTGCTCTTGGGGAATCGAAATCTAAACACACCGATAAACTCATCTTT. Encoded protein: CALGESKSKHTDKLIF.

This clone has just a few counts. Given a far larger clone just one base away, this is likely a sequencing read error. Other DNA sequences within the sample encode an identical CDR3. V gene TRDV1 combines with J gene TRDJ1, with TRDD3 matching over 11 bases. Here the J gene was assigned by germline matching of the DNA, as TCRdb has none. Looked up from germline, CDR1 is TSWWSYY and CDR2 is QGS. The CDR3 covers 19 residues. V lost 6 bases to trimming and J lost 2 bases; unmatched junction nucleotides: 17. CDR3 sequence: CALGPSHRGYWGITDKLIF. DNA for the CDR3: TGTGCTCTTGGCCCCTCTCACCGGGGGTACTGGGGGATAACCGATAAACTCATCTTT.

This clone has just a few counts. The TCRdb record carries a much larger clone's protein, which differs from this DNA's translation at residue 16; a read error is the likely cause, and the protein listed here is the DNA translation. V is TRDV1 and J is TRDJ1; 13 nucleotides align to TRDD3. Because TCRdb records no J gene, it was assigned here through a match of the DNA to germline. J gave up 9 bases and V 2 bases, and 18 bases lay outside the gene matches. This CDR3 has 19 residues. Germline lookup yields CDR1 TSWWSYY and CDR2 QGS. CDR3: CALGEGAKTRTGGYDELIF. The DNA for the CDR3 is TGTGCTCTTGGGGAAGGGGCTAAAACCCGTACTGGGGGATACGACGAACTCATCTTT.

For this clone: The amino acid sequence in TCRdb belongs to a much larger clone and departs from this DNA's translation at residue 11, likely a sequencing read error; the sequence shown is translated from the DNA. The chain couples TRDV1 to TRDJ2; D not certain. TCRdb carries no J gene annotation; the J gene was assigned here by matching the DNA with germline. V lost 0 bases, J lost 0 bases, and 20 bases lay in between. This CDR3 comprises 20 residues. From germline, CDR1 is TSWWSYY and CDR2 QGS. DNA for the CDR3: TGTGCTCTTGGGGAACTTGGCCTCAGCCTCCCCAGGGCTTTGACAGCACAACTCTTCTTT. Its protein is CALGELGLSLPRALTAQLFF.

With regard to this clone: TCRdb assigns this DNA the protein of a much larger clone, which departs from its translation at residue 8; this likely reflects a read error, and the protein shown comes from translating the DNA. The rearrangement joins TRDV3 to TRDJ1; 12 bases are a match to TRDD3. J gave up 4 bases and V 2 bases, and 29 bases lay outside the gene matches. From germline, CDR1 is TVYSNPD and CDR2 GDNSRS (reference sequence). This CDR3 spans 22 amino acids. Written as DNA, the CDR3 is TGTGCCTTTTCTCGGCGGGCAGGCTGGGGGATACGTCCTAAATTGTACAGCGATAAACTCATCTTT. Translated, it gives CAFSRRAGWGIRPKLYSDKLIF.

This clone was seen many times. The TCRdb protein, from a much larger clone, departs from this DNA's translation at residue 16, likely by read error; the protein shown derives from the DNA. The CDR3 reads CARTFLRTGVLGYTDRLIF. CDR3 coding DNA: TGTGCCCGTACCTTCCTACGTACTGGGGTGTTAGGGTACACCGATAGACTCATCTTT. This chain connects TRDV3 to TRDJ1, with TRDD2 identical over 9 bases. Germline CDR1 and CDR2: TVYSNPD and GDNSRS (reference sequence). This CDR3 has 19 amino acids.

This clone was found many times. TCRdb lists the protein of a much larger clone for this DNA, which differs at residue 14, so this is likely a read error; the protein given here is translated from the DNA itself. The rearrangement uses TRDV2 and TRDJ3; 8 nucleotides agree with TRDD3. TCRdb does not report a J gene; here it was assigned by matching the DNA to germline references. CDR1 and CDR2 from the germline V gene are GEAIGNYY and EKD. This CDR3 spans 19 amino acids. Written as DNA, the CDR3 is TGTGCCTGTGACACTCCTGGGGGACAAAGCTCCTGGGACGCCCGACAGATGTTTTTC. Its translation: CACDTPGGQSSWDARQMFF.